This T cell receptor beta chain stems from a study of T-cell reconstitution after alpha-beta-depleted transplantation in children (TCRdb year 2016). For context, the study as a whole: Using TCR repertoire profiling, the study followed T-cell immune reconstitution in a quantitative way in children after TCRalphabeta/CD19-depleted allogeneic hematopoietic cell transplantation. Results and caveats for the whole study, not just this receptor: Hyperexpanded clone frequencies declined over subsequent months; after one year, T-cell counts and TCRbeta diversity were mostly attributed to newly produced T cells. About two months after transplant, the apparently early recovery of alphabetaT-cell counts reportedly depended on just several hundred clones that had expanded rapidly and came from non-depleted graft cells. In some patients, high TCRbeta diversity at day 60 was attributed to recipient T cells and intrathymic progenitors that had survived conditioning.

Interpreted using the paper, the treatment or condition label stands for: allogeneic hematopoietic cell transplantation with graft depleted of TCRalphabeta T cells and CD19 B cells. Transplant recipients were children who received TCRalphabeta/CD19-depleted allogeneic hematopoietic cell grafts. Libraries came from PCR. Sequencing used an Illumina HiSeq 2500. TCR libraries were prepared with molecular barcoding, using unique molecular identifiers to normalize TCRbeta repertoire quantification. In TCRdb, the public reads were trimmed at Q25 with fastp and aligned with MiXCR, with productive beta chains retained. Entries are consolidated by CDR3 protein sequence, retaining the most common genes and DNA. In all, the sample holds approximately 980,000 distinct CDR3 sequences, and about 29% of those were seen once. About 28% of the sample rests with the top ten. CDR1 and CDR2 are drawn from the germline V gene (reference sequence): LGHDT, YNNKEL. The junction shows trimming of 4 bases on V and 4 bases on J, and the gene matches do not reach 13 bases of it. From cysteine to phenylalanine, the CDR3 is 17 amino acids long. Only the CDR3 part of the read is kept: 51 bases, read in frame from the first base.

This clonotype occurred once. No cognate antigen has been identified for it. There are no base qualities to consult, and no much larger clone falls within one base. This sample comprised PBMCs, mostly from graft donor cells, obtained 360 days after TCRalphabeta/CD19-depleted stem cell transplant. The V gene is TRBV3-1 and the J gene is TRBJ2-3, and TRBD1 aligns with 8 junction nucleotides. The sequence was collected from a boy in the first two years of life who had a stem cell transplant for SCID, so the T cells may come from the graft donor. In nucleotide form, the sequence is TGTGCCAGCAGCCCCCGTACTACAGGGGGAGGCGCAGATACGCAGTATTTT. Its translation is CASSPRTTGGGADTQYF.